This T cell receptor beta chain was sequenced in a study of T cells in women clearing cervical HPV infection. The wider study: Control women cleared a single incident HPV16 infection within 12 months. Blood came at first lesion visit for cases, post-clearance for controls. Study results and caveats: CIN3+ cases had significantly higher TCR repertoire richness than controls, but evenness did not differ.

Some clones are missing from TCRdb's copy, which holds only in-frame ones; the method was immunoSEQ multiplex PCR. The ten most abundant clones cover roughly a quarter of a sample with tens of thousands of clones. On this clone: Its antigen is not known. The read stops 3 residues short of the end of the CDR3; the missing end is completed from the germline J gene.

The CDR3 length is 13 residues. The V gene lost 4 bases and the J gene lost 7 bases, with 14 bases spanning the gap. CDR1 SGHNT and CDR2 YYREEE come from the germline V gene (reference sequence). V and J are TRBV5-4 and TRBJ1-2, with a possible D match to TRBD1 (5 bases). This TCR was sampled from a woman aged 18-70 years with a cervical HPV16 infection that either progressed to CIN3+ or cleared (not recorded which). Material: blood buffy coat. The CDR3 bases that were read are TGTGCCAGCAGCCAGTCCCCGGGGGGTGGC. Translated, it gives CASSQSPGGG. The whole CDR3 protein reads CASSQSPGGGYTF. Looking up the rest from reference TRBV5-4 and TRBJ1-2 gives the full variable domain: ETGVTQSPTHLIKTRGQQVTLRCSSQSGHNTVSWYQQALGQGPQFIFQYYREEENGRGNFPPRFSGLQFPNYSSELNVNALELDDSALYLCASSQSPGGGYTFGSGTRLTVV.